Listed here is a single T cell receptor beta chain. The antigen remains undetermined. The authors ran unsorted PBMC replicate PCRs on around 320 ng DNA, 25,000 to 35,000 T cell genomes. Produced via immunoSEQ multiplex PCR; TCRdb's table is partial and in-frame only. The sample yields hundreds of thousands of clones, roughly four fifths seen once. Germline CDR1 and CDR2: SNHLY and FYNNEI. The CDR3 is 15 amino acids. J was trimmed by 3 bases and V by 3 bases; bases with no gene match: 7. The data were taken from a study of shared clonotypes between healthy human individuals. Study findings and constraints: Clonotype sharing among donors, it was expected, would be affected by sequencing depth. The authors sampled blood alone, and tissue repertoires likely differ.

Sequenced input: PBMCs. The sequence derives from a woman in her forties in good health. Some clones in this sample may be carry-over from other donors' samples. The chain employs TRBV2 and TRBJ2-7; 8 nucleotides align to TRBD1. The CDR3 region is CASSEGPGGIYEQYF. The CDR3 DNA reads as TGTGCCAGCAGTGAGGGGCCAGGGGGCATCTACGAGCAGTACTTC.